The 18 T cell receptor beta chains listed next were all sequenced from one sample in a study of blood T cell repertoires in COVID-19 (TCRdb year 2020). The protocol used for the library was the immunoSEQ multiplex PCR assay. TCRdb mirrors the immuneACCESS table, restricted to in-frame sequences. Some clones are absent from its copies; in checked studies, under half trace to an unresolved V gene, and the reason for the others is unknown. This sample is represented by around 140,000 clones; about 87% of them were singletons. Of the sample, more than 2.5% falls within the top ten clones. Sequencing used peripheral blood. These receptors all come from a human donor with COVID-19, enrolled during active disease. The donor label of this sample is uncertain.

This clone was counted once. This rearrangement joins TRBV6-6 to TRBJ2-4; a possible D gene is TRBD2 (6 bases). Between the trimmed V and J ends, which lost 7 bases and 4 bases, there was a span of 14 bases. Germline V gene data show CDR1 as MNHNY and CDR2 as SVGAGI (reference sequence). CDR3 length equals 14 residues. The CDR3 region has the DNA TGTGCCAGCATCGCGGGTAGCGGAAAAAACATTCAGTACTTC. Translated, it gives CASIAGSGKNIQYF.

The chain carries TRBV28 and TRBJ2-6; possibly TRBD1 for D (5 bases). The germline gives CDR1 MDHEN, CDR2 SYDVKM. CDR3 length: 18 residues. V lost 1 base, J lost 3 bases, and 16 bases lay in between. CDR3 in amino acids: CASSLSRGLKDGANVLTF. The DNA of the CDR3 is TGTGCCAGCAGTTTATCTAGGGGCCTAAAGGATGGGGCCAACGTCCTGACTTTC.

CDR3 DNA: TGTGCCAGCAGACAGGGGGCAGGGGGCGATTATCAGCCCCAGCATTTT. It encodes CASRQGAGGDYQPQHF. This rearrangement joins TRBV28 to TRBJ1-5, with 9 bases identical to TRBD1. CDR3 size: 16 residues. Germline values: CDR1 MDHEN, CDR2 SYDVKM. V lost 6 bases, J lost 5 bases, and 11 bases stayed unmatched. Together with reference TRBV28 and TRBJ1-5, the CDR3 gives the full variable domain: DVKVTQSSRYLVKRTGEKVFLECVQDMDHENMFWYRQDPGLGLRLIYFSYDVKMKEKGDIPEGYSVSREKKERFSLILESASTNQTSMYLCASRQGAGGDYQPQHFGDGTRLSIL.

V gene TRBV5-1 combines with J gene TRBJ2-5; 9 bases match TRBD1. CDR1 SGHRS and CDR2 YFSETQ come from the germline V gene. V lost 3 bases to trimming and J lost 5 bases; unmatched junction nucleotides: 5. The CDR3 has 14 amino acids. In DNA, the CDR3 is TGCGCCAGCAGCTCACAGGGGGCAGAGGAGACCCAGTACTTC. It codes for CASSSQGAEETQYF. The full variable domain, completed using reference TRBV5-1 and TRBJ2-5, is KAGVTQTPRYLIKTRGQQVTLSCSPISGHRSVSWYQQTPGQGLQFLFEYFSETQRNKGNFPGRFSGRQFSNSRSEMNVSTLELGDSALYLCASSSQGAEETQYFGPGTRLLVL.

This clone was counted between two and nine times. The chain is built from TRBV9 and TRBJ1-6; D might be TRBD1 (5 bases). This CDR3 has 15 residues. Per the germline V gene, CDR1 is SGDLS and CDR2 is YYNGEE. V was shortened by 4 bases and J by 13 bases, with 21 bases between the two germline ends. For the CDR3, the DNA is TGTGCCAGCAGCCCCCGAACAGGAGACGCTTCTCCCCTCCACTTT. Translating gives CASSPRTGDASPLHF.

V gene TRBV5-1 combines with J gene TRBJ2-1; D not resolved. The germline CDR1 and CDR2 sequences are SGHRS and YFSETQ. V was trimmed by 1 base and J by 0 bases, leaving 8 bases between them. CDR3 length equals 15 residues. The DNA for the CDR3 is TGCGCCAGCAGCTTGTATGAGATCTCCTACAATGAGCAGTTCTTC. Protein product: CASSLYEISYNEQFF.

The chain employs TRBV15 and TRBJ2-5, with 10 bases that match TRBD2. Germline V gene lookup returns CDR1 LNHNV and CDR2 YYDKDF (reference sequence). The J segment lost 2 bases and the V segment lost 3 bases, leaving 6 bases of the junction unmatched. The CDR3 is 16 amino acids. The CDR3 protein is CATSRTRTSGQETQYF. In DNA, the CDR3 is TGTGCCACCAGCAGGACCAGGACTAGCGGTCAAGAGACCCAGTACTTC.

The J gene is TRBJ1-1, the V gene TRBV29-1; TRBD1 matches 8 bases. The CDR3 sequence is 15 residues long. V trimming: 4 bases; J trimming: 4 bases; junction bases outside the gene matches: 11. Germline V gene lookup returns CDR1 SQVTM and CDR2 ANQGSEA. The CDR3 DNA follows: TGCAGCGTTGTAAGGGCAGGGGGCTACGGCACTGAAGCTTTCTTT. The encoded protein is CSVVRAGGYGTEAFF.

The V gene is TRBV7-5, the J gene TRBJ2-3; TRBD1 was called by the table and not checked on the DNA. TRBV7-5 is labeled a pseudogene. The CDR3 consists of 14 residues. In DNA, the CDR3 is TGTGTCTCCCCCGACAGGTTTCGCACAGATACGCAGTATTTT. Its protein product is CVSPDRFRTDTQYF.

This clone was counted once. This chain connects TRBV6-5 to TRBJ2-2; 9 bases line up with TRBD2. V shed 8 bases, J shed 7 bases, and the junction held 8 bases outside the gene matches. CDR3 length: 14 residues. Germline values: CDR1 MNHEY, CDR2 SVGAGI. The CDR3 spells CASYGGGGFGELFF. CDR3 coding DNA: TGTGCCAGCTACGGCGGGGGGGGGTTCGGGGAGCTGTTTTTT.

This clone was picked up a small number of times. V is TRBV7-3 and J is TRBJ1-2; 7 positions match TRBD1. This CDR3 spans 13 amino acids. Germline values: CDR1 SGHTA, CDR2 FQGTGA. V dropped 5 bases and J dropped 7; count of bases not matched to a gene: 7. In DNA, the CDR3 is TGTGCCAGCAGCGTCGACAGGGATGCTGGCTACACCTTC. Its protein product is CASSVDRDAGYTF.

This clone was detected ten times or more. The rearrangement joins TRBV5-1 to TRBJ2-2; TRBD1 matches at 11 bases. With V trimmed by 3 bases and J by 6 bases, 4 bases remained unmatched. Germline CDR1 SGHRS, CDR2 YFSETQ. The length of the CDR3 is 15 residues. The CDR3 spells CASSSGQGAAGELFF. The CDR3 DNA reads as TGCGCCAGCAGCTCCGGACAGGGGGCGGCCGGGGAGCTGTTTTTT.

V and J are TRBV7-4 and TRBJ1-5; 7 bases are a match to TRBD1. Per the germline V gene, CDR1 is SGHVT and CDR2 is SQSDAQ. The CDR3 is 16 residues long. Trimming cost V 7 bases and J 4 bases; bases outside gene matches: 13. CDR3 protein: CASNPCDRAANQPQHF. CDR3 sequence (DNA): TGTGCCAGCAACCCTTGCGACAGGGCGGCAAATCAGCCCCAGCATTTT.

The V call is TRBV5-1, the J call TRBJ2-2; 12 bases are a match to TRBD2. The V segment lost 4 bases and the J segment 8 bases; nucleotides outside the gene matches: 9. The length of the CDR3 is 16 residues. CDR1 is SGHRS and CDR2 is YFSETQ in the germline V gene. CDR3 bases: TGCGCCAGCAGCAGACTAGCGGGGGCTGGCACTGGGGAGCTGTTTTTT. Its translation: CASSRLAGAGTGELFF.

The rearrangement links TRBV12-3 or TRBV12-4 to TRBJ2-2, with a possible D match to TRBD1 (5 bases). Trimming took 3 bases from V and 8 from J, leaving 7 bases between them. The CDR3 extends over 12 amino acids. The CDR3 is CASSLGRGELFF. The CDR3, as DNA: TGTGCCAGCAGTTTGGGGCGAGGGGAGCTGTTTTTT.

Here the CDR3 reads CASKGTFGNTIYF. DNA for the CDR3: TGTGCCAGCAAGGGGACATTTGGAAACACCATATATTTT. The rearrangement uses TRBV2 and TRBJ1-3; tentative D call: TRBD1 (6 bases). Per the germline V gene, CDR1 is SNHLY and CDR2 is FYNNEI. Trimming pared 7 bases from V and 3 bases from J, leaving 10 bases between. This CDR3 region has 13 residues.

CDR3 DNA sequence: TGCGCCAGCACCTCCCCCGGGGGTTCATTGCAGTATTTT. Its translation is CASTSPGGSLQYF. The rearrangement uses TRBV10-2 and TRBJ2-3; perhaps TRBD2 as D (6 bases). CDR1 and CDR2 (germline): WSHSY, SAAADI. This CDR3 has 13 residues. V lost 7 bases, J lost 11 bases, and 19 bases lay in between.

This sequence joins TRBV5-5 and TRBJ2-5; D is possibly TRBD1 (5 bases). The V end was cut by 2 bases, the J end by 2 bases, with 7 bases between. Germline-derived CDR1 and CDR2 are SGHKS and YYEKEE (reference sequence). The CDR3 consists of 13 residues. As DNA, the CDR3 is TGTGCCAGCAGCTTAGGGGTTCAAGAGACCCAGTACTTC. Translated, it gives CASSLGVQETQYF.